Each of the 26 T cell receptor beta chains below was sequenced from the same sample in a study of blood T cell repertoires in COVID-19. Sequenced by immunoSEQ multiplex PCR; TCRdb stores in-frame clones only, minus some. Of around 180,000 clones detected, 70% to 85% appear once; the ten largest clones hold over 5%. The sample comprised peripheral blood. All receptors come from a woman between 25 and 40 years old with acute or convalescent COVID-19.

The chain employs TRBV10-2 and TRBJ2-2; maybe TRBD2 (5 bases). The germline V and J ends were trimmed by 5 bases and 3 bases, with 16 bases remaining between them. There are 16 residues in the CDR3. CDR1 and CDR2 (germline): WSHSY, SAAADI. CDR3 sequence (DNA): TGCGCCAGCAGTTCCCGGACTCGACTTTACACCGGGGAGCTGTTTTTT. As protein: CASSSRTRLYTGELFF.

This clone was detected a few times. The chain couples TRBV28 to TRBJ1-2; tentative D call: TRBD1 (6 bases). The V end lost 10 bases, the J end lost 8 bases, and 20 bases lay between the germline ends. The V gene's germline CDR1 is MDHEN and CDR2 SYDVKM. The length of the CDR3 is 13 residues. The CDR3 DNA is TGTGCCACGCCGAGACACAGGGAAAAAGGCTACACCTTC. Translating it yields CATPRHREKGYTF.

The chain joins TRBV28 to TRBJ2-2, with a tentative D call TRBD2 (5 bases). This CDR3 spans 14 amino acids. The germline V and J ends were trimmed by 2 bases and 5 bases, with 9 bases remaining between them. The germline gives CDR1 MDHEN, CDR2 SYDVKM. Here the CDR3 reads CASSLRRRTGELFF. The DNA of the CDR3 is TGTGCCAGCAGTTTACGGAGGAGGACCGGGGAGCTGTTTTTT.

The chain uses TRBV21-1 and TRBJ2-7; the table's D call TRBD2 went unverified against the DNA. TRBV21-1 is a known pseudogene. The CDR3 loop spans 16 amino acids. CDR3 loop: CASSKVREFLKYEQYF. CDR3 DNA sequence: TGTGCCAGCAGCAAAGTAAGAGAGTTTCTAAAGTACGAGCAGTACTTC.

CDR3 residues: CASSLQGYLGELFF. The CDR3 DNA reads TGTGCCAGCAGCCTACAGGGGTATCTCGGGGAGCTGTTTTTT. This chain links TRBV13 with TRBJ2-2, with TRBD1 matching 7 bases. The CDR3 has 14 amino acids. Germline assignment: CDR1 PRHDT and CDR2 FYEKMQ (reference sequence). Trimming took 5 bases from V and 7 from J; bases not matched to a gene: 7. Variable domain in full (rest from reference TRBV13 and TRBJ2-2): AAGVIQSPRHLIKEKRETATLKCYPIPRHDTVYWYQQGPGQDPQFLISFYEKMQSDKGSIPDRFSAQQFSDYHSELNMSSLELGDSALYFCASSLQGYLGELFFGEGSRLTVL.

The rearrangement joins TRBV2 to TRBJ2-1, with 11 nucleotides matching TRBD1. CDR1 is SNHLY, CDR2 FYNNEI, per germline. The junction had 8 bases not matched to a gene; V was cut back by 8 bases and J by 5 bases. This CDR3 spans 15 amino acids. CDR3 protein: CASGPGQGENNEQFF. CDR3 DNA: TGTGCCAGCGGCCCGGGACAGGGGGAAAACAATGAGCAGTTCTTC.

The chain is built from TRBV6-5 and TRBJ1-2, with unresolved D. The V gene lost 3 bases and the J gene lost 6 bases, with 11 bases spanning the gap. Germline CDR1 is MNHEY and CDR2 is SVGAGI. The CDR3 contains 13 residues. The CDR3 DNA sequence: TGTGCCAGCAGTTATGGATCCCGGGATGGCTACACCTTC. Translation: CASSYGSRDGYTF.

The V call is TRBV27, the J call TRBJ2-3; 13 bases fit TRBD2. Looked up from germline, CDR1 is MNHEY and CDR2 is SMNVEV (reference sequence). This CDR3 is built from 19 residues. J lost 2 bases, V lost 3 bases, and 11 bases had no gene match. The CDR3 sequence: CASSFATSGGAPTTDTQYF. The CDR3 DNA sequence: TGTGCCAGCAGTTTCGCTACTAGCGGGGGGGCCCCAACCACAGATACGCAGTATTTT.

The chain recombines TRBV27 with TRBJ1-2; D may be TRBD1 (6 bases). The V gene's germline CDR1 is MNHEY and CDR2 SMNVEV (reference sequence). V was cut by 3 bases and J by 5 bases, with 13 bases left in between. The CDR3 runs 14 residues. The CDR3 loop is CASSLAGVGYGYTF. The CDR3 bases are TGTGCCAGCAGTTTGGCAGGGGTCGGGTATGGCTACACCTTC.

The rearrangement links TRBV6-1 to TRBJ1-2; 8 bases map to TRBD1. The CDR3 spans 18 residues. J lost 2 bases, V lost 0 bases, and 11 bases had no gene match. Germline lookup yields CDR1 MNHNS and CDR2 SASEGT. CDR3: CASSEAVSGGAQNYGYTF. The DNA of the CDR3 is TGTGCCAGCAGTGAAGCTGTGTCAGGGGGCGCACAGAACTATGGCTACACCTTC.

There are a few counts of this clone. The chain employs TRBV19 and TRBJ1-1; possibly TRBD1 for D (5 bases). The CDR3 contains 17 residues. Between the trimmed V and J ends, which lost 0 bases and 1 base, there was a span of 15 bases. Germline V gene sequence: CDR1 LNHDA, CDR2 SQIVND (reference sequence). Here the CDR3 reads CASSIDSSQGPNTEAFF. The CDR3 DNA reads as TGTGCCAGTAGTATAGATAGTTCCCAGGGTCCGAACACTGAAGCTTTCTTT.

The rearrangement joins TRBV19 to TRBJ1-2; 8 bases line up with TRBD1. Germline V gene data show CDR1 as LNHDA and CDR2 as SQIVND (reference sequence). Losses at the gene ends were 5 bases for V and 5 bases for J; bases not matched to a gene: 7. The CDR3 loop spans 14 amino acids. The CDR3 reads CASSPRDRIYGYTF. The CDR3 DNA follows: TGTGCCAGTAGTCCCCGGGACAGGATTTATGGCTACACCTTC. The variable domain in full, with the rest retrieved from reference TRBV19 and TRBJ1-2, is DGGITQSPKYLFRKEGQNVTLSCEQNLNHDAMYWYRQDPGQGLRLIYYSQIVNDFQKGDIAEGYSVSREKKESFPLTVTSAQKNPTAFYLCASSPRDRIYGYTFGSGTRLTVV.

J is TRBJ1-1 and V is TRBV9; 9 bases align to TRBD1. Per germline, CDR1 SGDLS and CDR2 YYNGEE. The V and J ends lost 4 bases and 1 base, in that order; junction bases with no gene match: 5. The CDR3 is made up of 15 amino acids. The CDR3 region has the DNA TGTGCCAGCAGCCCGATGGACAGGGGGAACACTGAAGCTTTCTTT. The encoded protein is CASSPMDRGNTEAFF.

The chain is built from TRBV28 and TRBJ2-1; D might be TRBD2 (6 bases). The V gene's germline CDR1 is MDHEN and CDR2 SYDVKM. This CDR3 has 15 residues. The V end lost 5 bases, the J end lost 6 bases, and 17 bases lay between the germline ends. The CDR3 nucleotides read TGTGCCAGCAGTCCCGCGGAGCGGGCCGTCAATGAGCAGTTCTTC. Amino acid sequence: CASSPAERAVNEQFF.

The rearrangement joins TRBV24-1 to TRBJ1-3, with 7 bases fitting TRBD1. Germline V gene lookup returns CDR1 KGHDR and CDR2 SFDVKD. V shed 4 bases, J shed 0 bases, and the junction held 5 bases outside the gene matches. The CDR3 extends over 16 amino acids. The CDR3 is CATSDPRDSSGNTIYF. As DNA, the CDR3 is TGTGCCACCAGTGACCCCCGGGACAGCTCTGGAAACACCATATATTTT.

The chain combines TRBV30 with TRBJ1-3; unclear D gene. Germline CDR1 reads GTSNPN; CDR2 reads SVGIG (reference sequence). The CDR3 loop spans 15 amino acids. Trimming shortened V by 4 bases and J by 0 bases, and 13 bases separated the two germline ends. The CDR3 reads CAWNRARGSGNTIYF. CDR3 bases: TGTGCCTGGAACAGAGCCCGGGGCTCTGGAAACACCATATATTTT.

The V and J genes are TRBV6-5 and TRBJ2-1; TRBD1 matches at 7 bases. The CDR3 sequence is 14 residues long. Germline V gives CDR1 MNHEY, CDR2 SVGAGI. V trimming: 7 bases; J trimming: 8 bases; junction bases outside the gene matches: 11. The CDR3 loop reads CASNPTGNLDEQFF. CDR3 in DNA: TGTGCCAGCAACCCGACAGGGAATTTGGATGAGCAGTTCTTC.

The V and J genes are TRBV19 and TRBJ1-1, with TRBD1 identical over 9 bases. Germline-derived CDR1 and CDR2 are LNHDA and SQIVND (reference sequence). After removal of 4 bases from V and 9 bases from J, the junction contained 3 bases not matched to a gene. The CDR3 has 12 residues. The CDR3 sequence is CASSRQGGKAFF. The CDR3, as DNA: TGTGCCAGTAGTAGACAGGGGGGTAAAGCTTTCTTT.

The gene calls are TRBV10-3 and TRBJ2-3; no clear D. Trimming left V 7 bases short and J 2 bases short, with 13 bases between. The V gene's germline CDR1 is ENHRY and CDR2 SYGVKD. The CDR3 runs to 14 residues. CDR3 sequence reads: CAINNADNTDTQYF. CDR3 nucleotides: TGTGCCATCAATAATGCAGATAACACAGATACGCAGTATTTT.

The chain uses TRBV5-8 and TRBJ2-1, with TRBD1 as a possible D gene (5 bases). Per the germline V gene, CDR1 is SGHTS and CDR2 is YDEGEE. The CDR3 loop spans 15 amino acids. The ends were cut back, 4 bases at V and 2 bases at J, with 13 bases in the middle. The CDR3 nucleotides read TGTGCCAGCAGCGTAGGACAAGGGGCCTACAATGAGCAGTTCTTC. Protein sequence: CASSVGQGAYNEQFF.

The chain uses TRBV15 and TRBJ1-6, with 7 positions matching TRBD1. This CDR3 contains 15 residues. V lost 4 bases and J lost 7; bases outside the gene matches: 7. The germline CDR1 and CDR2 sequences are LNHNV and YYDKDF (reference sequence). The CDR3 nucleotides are TGTGCCACCAGCAACAGACAGGGAGGCAATTCACCCCTCCACTTT. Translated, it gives CATSNRQGGNSPLHF.

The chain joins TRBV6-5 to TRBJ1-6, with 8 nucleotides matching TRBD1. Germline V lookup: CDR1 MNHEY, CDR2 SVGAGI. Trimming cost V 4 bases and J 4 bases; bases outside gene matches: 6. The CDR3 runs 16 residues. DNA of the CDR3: TGTGCCAGCAGTTCCCGAGACAGGGGATATAATTCACCCCTCCACTTT. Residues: CASSSRDRGYNSPLHF.

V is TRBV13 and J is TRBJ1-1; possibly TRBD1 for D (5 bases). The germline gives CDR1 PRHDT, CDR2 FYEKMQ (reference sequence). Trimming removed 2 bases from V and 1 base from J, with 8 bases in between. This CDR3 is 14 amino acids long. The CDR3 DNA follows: TGTGCCAGCAGCTTAAATCAGGGGAACACTGAAGCTTTCTTT. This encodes CASSLNQGNTEAFF.

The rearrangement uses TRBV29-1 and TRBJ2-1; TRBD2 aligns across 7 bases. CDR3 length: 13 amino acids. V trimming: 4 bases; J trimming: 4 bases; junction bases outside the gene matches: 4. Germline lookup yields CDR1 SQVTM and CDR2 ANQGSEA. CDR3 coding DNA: TGCAGCGTTGGCACCGGGGGGTACAATGAGCAGTTCTTC. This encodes CSVGTGGYNEQFF.

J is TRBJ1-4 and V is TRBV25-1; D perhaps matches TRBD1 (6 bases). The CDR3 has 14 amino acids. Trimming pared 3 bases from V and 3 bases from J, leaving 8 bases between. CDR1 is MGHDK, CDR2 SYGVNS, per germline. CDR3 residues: CASSEWTANEKLFF. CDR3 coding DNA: TGTGCCAGCAGTGAGTGGACAGCTAATGAAAAACTGTTTTTT.

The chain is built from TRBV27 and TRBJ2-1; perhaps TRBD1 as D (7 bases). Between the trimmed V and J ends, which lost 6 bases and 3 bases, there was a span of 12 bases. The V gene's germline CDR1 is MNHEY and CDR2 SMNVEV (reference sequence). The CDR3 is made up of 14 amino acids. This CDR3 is CASSWGDSYNEQFF. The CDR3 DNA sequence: TGTGCCAGCAGCTGGGGGGACAGCTACAATGAGCAGTTCTTC.